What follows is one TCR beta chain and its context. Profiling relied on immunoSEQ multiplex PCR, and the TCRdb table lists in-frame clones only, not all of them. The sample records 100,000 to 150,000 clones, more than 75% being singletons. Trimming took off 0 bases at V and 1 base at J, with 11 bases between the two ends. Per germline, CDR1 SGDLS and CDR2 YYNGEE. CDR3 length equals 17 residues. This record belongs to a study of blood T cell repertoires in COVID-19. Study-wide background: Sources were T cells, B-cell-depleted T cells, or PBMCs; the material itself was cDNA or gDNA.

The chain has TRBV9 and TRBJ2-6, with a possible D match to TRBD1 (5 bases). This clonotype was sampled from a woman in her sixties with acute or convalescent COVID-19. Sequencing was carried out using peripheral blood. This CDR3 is CASSVGDSTSGANVLTF. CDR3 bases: TGTGCCAGCAGCGTAGGCGACAGTACTTCTGGGGCCAACGTCCTGACTTTC.